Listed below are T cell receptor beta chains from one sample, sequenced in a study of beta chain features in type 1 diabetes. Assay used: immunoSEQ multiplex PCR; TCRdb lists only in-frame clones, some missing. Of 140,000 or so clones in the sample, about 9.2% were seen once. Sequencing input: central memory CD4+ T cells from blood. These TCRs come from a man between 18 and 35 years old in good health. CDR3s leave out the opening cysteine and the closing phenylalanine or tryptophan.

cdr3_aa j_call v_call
ASLPGQGVRGASPLH TRBJ1-6 TRBV28
ASSQARAGGTDTQY TRBJ2-3 TRBV4-1
ASSIFGVAGGADTQY TRBJ2-3 TRBV19
ASSQVTGGTEAF TRBJ1-1 TRBV7-2
ASDSLRQGRKF TRBJ2-1 TRBV11-2
ASSQGLDEQF TRBJ2-1 TRBV7-2
AGSRYTGELF TRBJ2-2 TRBV28
ASSQGGQGANEAF TRBJ1-1 TRBV4-3
ASSPPGTGDINEQF TRBJ2-1 TRBV18
ASKETGGEETQY TRBJ2-5 TRBV19
ASSHVQGSNYGYT TRBJ1-2 TRBV4-3
ASSTHRTGITYEQY TRBJ2-7 TRBV7-8
ASSRKTVQGTGNTIY TRBJ1-3 TRBV7-2
ASSATGTTFSYEQY TRBJ2-7 TRBV7-3